Following are 21 T cell receptor beta chains from one sample sequenced in a study of CD8+ T cells in alopecia areata. Sample treatment: oral pan-JAK inhibitor, 5-10 mg twice daily. RNA, once extracted, was reverse transcribed into cDNA for use as the sequencing template. Produced via immunoSEQ multiplex PCR; TCRdb's table is partial and in-frame only. The repertoire has 190,000 or so clones, 55% to 75% of them found once; the top ten carry 5.5%. This specimen was CD4+ T cells sorted from blood, taken at week 24, from a patient treated with tofacitinib. Receptor source: a human donor with alopecia areata.

The table lists this clone with a count of one. This chain uses TRBV11-2 with TRBJ2-2; perhaps TRBD1 as D (5 bases). The V gene's germline CDR1 is SGHAT and CDR2 FQNNGV. The CDR3 is 12 residues long. V was trimmed by 5 bases and J by 7 bases, leaving 8 bases between them. The CDR3 here is CASSEGVGELFF. The CDR3 DNA follows: TGTGCCAGCAGCGAAGGGGTCGGGGAGCTGTTTTTT.

This clone was counted between two and nine times. The genes are TRBV5-6 and TRBJ2-2; possibly TRBD1 for D (6 bases). The germline gives CDR1 SGHDT, CDR2 YYEEEE. V was clipped by 5 bases and J by 7 bases, with 15 bases between them. This CDR3 region has 14 residues. In nucleotides, the CDR3 is TGTGCCAGCAGTCGGGACATAGGGATCGGGGAGCTGTTTTTT. Its translation: CASSRDIGIGELFF.

The chain uses TRBV7-9 and TRBJ1-5, with a weak D call TRBD1 (5 bases). V dropped 5 bases and J dropped 2 bases, with 13 bases sitting between them. The CDR3 runs 15 residues. Germline V CDR1 and CDR2: SEHNR, FQNEAQ (reference sequence). The CDR3 sequence is CASSRWGDGNQPQHF. The CDR3 DNA follows: TGTGCCAGCAGCCGCTGGGGGGATGGCAATCAGCCCCAGCATTTT.

The table lists this clone with a few counts. The J gene is TRBJ2-1, the V gene TRBV5-1; either TRBD1 or TRBD2 may fit D (7 bases each). CDR1 and CDR2 from the germline V gene are SGHRS and YFSETQ. Trimming stripped 7 bases from V and 9 bases from J, with 20 bases between. This CDR3 is built from 14 residues. The CDR3 DNA reads as TGCGCCAGCGCGCTGGGACAGCGGGATTCTGAGCAGTTCTTC. Encoded protein: CASALGQRDSEQFF. The full variable domain, its missing parts supplied by reference TRBV5-1 and TRBJ2-1, is KAGVTQTPRYLIKTRGQQVTLSCSPISGHRSVSWYQQTPGQGLQFLFEYFSETQRNKGNFPGRFSGRQFSNSRSEMNVSTLELGDSALYLCASALGQRDSEQFFGPGTRLTVL.

The J gene is TRBJ2-1, the V gene TRBV29-1; TRBD1 aligns across 9 bases. CDR1 is SQVTM, CDR2 ANQGSEA, per germline. V shed 6 bases, J shed 4 bases, and the junction held 4 bases outside the gene matches. The CDR3 is 13 residues long. CDR3 coding DNA: TGCAGCGTCGCCGGGACAGGGTACAATGAGCAGTTCTTC. This translates into CSVAGTGYNEQFF.

The V and J genes are TRBV5-1 and TRBJ1-2; D not certain. V dropped 0 bases and J dropped 6 bases, with 12 bases sitting between them. This CDR3 comprises 14 residues. Germline values: CDR1 SGHRS, CDR2 YFSETQ. The CDR3 DNA sequence: TGCGCCAGCAGCTTGGATTCTTCCGTGGATGGCTACACCTTC. The encoded protein is CASSLDSSVDGYTF.

This clone was counted between two and nine times. This CDR3 is CAISGGGNTDTQYF. As DNA, the CDR3 is TGTGCCATCAGTGGGGGGGGGAACACAGATACGCAGTATTTT. This rearrangement joins TRBV10-3 to TRBJ2-3; TRBD2 matches 7 bases. Trimming removed 4 bases from V and 2 bases from J; junction bases left unmatched: 3. Germline V gives CDR1 ENHRY, CDR2 SYGVKD. The CDR3 spans 14 residues.

The chain couples TRBV4-3 to TRBJ1-2; 7 positions match TRBD1. The CDR3 consists of 16 residues. The junction had 10 bases not matched to a gene; V was cut back by 0 bases and J by 6 bases. CDR1 is LGHNA, CDR2 YSLEER, per germline. CDR3 sequence: CASSQDFDRDPHGYTF. The CDR3 DNA is TGCGCCAGCAGCCAAGATTTCGACAGGGATCCCCATGGCTACACCTTC.

The chain uses TRBV7-8 and TRBJ1-5, with D unresolved. The CDR3 has 15 residues. Trimming removed 6 bases from V and 0 bases from J, with 12 bases in between. CDR1 and CDR2 (germline): SGHVS, FQNEAQ. Here the CDR3 reads CASSLSRNSNQPQHF. In DNA, the CDR3 is TGTGCCAGCAGTTTAAGCCGGAATAGCAATCAGCCCCAGCATTTT.

This clone was seen only a few times. J is TRBJ1-1 and V is TRBV25-1; TRBD1 is a possible D gene (6 bases). V was cut by 5 bases and J by 2 bases, with 12 bases left in between. This CDR3 spans 14 amino acids. Germline CDR1 reads MGHDK; CDR2 reads SYGVNS. In nucleotides, the CDR3 is TGTGCCAGCAGTTTAACAGGGATAAACACTGAAGCTTTCTTT. It yields the protein CASSLTGINTEAFF.

This clone was counted at least ten times. The genes are TRBV7-9 and TRBJ1-6, with no clear D. Per germline, CDR1 SEHNR and CDR2 FQNEAQ (reference sequence). The V end was cut by 1 base, the J end by 16 bases, with 11 bases between. CDR3 length: 12 amino acids. The CDR3 DNA reads TGTGCCAGCAGCTTAGAAGGGAGGACTCTCCACTTT. It translates to CASSLEGRTLHF.

CDR3 DNA: TGCAGCGTTGAAGATTGGGGGCAGTGGAACACTGAAGCTTTCTTT. This codes for CSVEDWGQWNTEAFF. V usage is TRBV29-1 and J usage is TRBJ1-1, with D possibly being TRBD1 (6 bases). This CDR3 has 15 amino acids. Between the trimmed V and J ends, which lost 0 bases and 1 base, there was a span of 12 bases. From germline, CDR1 is SQVTM and CDR2 ANQGSEA.

This clone was observed a handful of times. This sequence joins TRBV7-2 and TRBJ2-1; 10 bases are shared with TRBD2. The CDR3 contains 16 residues. CDR1 is SGHTA and CDR2 is FQGNSA in the germline V gene. Trimming at V came to 3 bases and at J to 1 base, leaving 3 bases not matched to a gene. The CDR3: CASSLTAGGSYNEQFF. Written as DNA, the CDR3 is TGTGCCAGCAGCTTGACAGCGGGGGGGTCCTACAATGAGCAGTTCTTC.

The V and J genes are TRBV9 and TRBJ2-7, with 10 bases aligning to TRBD2. Trimming at V came to 3 bases and at J to 6 bases, leaving 9 bases not matched to a gene. Germline-derived CDR1 and CDR2 are SGDLS and YYNGEE. The CDR3 covers 15 residues. The CDR3: CASSGTSGTLGEQYF. The CDR3 DNA sequence: TGTGCCAGCAGCGGAACTAGCGGGACGTTAGGCGAGCAGTACTTC.

V gene TRBV7-9 combines with J gene TRBJ1-1; 7 nucleotides line up with TRBD1. CDR1 SEHNR and CDR2 FQNEAQ come from the germline V gene (reference sequence). Trimming took 5 bases from V and 3 from J; bases not matched to a gene: 15. The CDR3 length is 17 residues. Here the CDR3 DNA reads TGTGCCAGCAGCCCCCTCAGAGCACAGGGGCGCCACACTGAAGCTTTCTTT. This translates into CASSPLRAQGRHTEAFF.

The V gene is TRBV2, the J gene TRBJ2-1; D gene uncertain. This CDR3 comprises 11 residues. CDR1 is SNHLY and CDR2 is FYNNEI in the germline V gene. Trimming stripped 9 bases from V and 8 bases from J, with 11 bases between. The CDR3 bases are TGTGCCAGTCAGCAGAGCTATGAGCAGTTCTTC. Its translation: CASQQSYEQFF.

The rearrangement joins TRBV29-1 to TRBJ2-5, with D perhaps TRBD1 or TRBD2 (5 bases each). From germline, CDR1 is SQVTM and CDR2 ANQGSEA. V lost 3 bases, J lost 5 bases, and 10 bases lay in between. The CDR3 length is 12 residues. CDR3 bases: TGCAGCGTTGACGGCAGGGACGAGACCCAGTACTTC. Encoded protein: CSVDGRDETQYF. The full variable domain, completed using reference TRBV29-1 and TRBJ2-5, is SAVISQKPSRDICQRGTSLTIQCQVDSQVTMMFWYRQQPGQSLTLIATANQGSEATYESGFVIDKFPISRPNLTFSTLTVSNMSPEDSSIYLCSVDGRDETQYFGPGTRLLVL.

The rearrangement joins TRBV30 to TRBJ2-5; the D gene is possibly TRBD1 (6 bases). V shed 1 base and J shed 5 bases, with 14 bases lying between them. This CDR3 is built from 14 residues. Germline CDR1 GTSNPN, CDR2 SVGIG (reference sequence). CDR3 protein: CAWSARQVRETQYF. CDR3 DNA: TGTGCCTGGAGTGCACGACAGGTCCGGGAGACCCAGTACTTC. The full variable domain, its missing parts supplied by reference TRBV30 and TRBJ2-5, is SQTIHQWPATLVQPVGSPLSLECTVEGTSNPNLYWYRQAAGRGLQLLFYSVGIGQISSEVPQNLSASRPQDRQFILSSKKLLLSDSGFYLCAWSARQVRETQYFGPGTRLLVL.

This clone was detected only a few times. The rearrangement joins TRBV5-1 to TRBJ2-2; unclear D gene. There are 15 residues in the CDR3. The germline gives CDR1 SGHRS, CDR2 YFSETQ. Trimming pared 1 base from V and 0 bases from J, leaving 7 bases between. Here the CDR3 DNA reads TGCGCCAGCAGCTTGATACAGTCGAACACCGGGGAGCTGTTTTTT. This codes for CASSLIQSNTGELFF.

This clone was seen a few times. V and J are TRBV7-2 and TRBJ1-4, with D possibly TRBD1 on 6 matching bases. Germline V CDR1 and CDR2: SGHTA, FQGNSA. V was pared by 2 bases and J by 7 bases, with 14 bases between. This CDR3 has 15 amino acids. CDR3 residues: CASSLYPGASEKLFF. CDR3 DNA sequence: TGTGCCAGCAGCTTATATCCGGGGGCGAGTGAAAAACTGTTTTTT.

Written as DNA, the CDR3 is TGTGCCAGCAGCTTCCTGGCGACAATAGAGACCCAGTACTTC. As protein: CASSFLATIETQYF. J is TRBJ2-5 and V is TRBV7-9; D uncertain. V shed 3 bases and J shed 4 bases, with 12 bases lying between them. The CDR3 consists of 14 residues. CDR1 is SEHNR, CDR2 FQNEAQ, per germline (reference sequence).